These T cell receptor beta chains were read from a single sample in a study of blood T cell repertoires in COVID-19. Some clones are missing from TCRdb's copy, which holds only in-frame ones; the method was immunoSEQ multiplex PCR. The sample lists under 250,000 clones; less than 85% were seen once. The sequencing input was peripheral blood. These receptors all come from a woman aged 70-85 years with acute or convalescent COVID-19. CDR3s include the opening cysteine and the closing phenylalanine or tryptophan. D genes are given only for firm matches. Clone size appears in some rows only: once, few, many, or a class for an expanded clone.

CDR3 | DNA | size | D | J | V | length
CARMKEREGRGALETQYF | TGTGCCAGAATGAAGGAGCGGGAGGGCCGGGGAGCATTGGAGACCCAGTACTTC | - | TRBD2 | TRBJ2-5 | TRBV5-3 | 18
CASSPTENEQFF | TGTGCCAGCAGCCCCACTGAGAATGAGCAGTTCTTC | - | - | TRBJ2-1 | TRBV12-3/TRBV12-4 | 12
CASSSVSSGANVLTF | TGTGCCAGCAGTTCCGTGAGCTCTGGGGCCAACGTCCTGACTTTC | - | - | TRBJ2-6 | TRBV6-2/TRBV6-3 | 15
CASSLQGSTDTQYF | TGTGCCAGCAGCTTACAGGGCAGCACAGATACGCAGTATTTT | - | - | TRBJ2-3 | TRBV11-3 | 14
CAWSRLAGENEQFF | TGTGCCTGGAGCCGACTAGCGGGGGAAAATGAGCAGTTCTTC | once | TRBD2 | TRBJ2-1 | TRBV30 | 14
CASSFAQGGYGYTF | TGTGCCAGCAGCTTCGCTCAGGGGGGATATGGCTACACCTTC | once | TRBD1 | TRBJ1-2 | TRBV5-5 | 14
CAPMGGLQETQYF | TGCGCCCCCATGGGGGGGCTCCAAGAGACCCAGTACTTC | many | - | TRBJ2-5 | TRBV23-1 | 13
CASSILDQPQHF | TGTGCCAGTAGTATTTTAGATCAGCCCCAGCATTTT | - | - | TRBJ1-5 | TRBV19 | 12
CASSNDRVETQYF | TGTGCCAGCAGTAATGACAGGGTAGAGACCCAGTACTTC | - | TRBD1 | TRBJ2-5 | TRBV6-5 | 13
CASSPGGESTEAFF | TGTGCCAGCTCACCCGGGGGGGAGAGCACTGAAGCTTTCTTT | - | - | TRBJ1-1 | TRBV18 | 14
CASSPGGARPQHF | TGTGCCAGCAGCCCCGGGGGTGCACGGCCCCAGCATTTT | once | - | TRBJ1-5 | TRBV14 | 13
CASSGQGFFGAFF | TGTGCCAGCTCTGGACAGGGTTTTTTCGGAGCTTTCTTT | - | TRBD1 | TRBJ1-1 | TRBV12-3/TRBV12-4 | 13
CASSQGGYSNQPQHF | TGTGCCAGCAGCCAAGGGGGCTATAGCAATCAGCCCCAGCATTTT | - | - | TRBJ1-5 | TRBV3-1/TRBV3-2 | 15
CASSLGGDIRNEQFF | TGTGCCAGCAGCCTCGGGGGAGACATCCGCAATGAGCAGTTCTTC | few | - | TRBJ2-1 | TRBV6-5 | 15
CASSENLVDEQFF | TGTGCCAGCAGTGAAAACCTAGTGGATGAGCAGTTCTTC | - | - | TRBJ2-1 | TRBV25-1 | 13
CASSPMRGGQKGTEAFF | TGTGCCAGCAGCCCGATGAGGGGAGGGCAGAAGGGCACTGAAGCTTTCTTT | - | - | TRBJ1-1 | TRBV9 | 17
CASSLSWSGRETQYF | TGTGCCAGCAGTTTATCGTGGTCGGGGAGAGAGACCCAGTACTTC | - | - | TRBJ2-5 | TRBV27 | 15
CASSETGGATYEQYF | TGTGCCAGCAGCGAAACAGGGGGCGCAACCTACGAGCAGTACTTC | - | TRBD1 | TRBJ2-7 | TRBV5-5 | 15
CASREWRESYEQYF | TGTGCCAGCAGGGAGTGGCGGGAGAGCTACGAGCAGTACTTC | - | TRBD2 | TRBJ2-7 | TRBV6-5 | 14
CAWSDGTENTEAFF | TGTGCCTGGAGTGACGGGACAGAGAACACTGAAGCTTTCTTT | - | TRBD1 | TRBJ1-1 | TRBV30 | 14
CASSLAGDPGNTIYF | TGCGCCAGCAGCTTGGCAGGGGACCCTGGAAACACCATATATTTT | - | - | TRBJ1-3 | TRBV5-1 | 15
CASTPGQGYQPQHF | TGTGCCAGCACTCCGGGACAGGGGTACCAGCCCCAGCATTTT | few | TRBD1 | TRBJ1-5 | TRBV2 | 14
CASSYQEGGSPLHF | TGTGCCAGCAGTTATCAAGAGGGTGGATCACCCCTCCACTTT | - | - | TRBJ1-6 | TRBV6-5 | 14
CASSLAAGTGGETQYF | TGCGCCAGCAGCTTGGCCGCGGGGACAGGGGGAGAGACCCAGTACTTC | - | TRBD1 | TRBJ2-5 | TRBV5-1 | 16
CAWRVTGSGEKLFF | TGTGCCTGGAGGGTGACTGGGAGTGGGGAAAAACTGTTTTTT | - | - | TRBJ1-4 | TRBV30 | 14
CASSLARERYNEQFF | TGTGCCAGCAGCCTCGCAAGAGAGAGATACAATGAGCAGTTCTTC | - | - | TRBJ2-1 | TRBV6-5 | 15
CAWSAREGYGYTF | TGTGCCTGGAGCGCCAGGGAGGGCTATGGCTACACCTTC | - | - | TRBJ1-2 | TRBV30 | 13
CATSDFWGGTSTDTQYF | TGTGCCACCAGTGATTTTTGGGGGGGGACTAGCACAGATACGCAGTATTTT | - | TRBD2 | TRBJ2-3 | TRBV24-1 | 17
CASRWTSGPYEQYF | TGTGCCAGCAGGTGGACTAGCGGGCCTTACGAGCAGTACTTC | - | TRBD2 | TRBJ2-7 | TRBV27 | 14
CASSSGLAGDAYEQYF | TGTGCCAGCAGCTCGGGACTAGCGGGAGATGCGTACGAGCAGTACTTC | - | TRBD2 | TRBJ2-7 | TRBV9 | 16
CASSLTSGSGYEQFF | TGCGCCAGCAGCTTGACTAGCGGGAGTGGATATGAGCAGTTCTTC | - | TRBD2 | TRBJ2-1 | TRBV5-1 | 15
CASSQGFSGRGSGELFF | TGTGCCAGCAGCCAAGGATTTAGCGGGAGGGGTTCCGGGGAGCTGTTTTTT | many | TRBD2 | TRBJ2-2 | TRBV3-1/TRBV3-2 | 17
CACPTGASGRSNEQFF | TGTGCCTGTCCAACTGGGGCTAGCGGGAGGTCGAATGAGCAGTTCTTC | - | TRBD2 | TRBJ2-1 | TRBV30 | 16
CASSTSRGSGETQYF | TGTGCCAGCAGCACCTCTAGGGGGAGCGGAGAGACCCAGTACTTC | - | - | TRBJ2-5 | TRBV13 | 15
CSASVGADGELFF | TGCAGTGCTAGTGTGGGGGCGGACGGGGAGCTGTTTTTT | - | - | TRBJ2-2 | TRBV20-1 | 13
CASSVEAGGSHEQYF | TGTGCCAGCAGTGTAGAAGCGGGAGGGTCCCACGAGCAGTACTTC | - | TRBD2 | TRBJ2-7 | TRBV6-4 | 15
CASKGGVSGNTGELFF | TGTGCCAGTAAAGGTGGTGTTAGCGGGAACACCGGGGAGCTGTTTTTT | - | - | TRBJ2-2 | TRBV19 | 16
CASSLNPTSSNEKLFF | TGTGCCAGCAGCTTGAATCCAACTTCATCTAATGAAAAACTGTTTTTT | - | - | TRBJ1-4 | TRBV5-4 | 16
CASSEERNTEAFF | TGTGCCAGCAGTGAAGAGAGAAACACTGAAGCTTTCTTT | - | - | TRBJ1-1 | TRBV2 | 13
CASTIAGGNEQFF | TGTGCCAGCACGATAGCGGGAGGGAATGAGCAGTTCTTC | - | TRBD2 | TRBJ2-1 | TRBV6-5 | 13
CASSLGTSLRRNEQFF | TGTGCCAGCAGCTTAGGGACTAGCCTCAGGAGGAATGAGCAGTTCTTC | - | TRBD2 | TRBJ2-1 | TRBV7-2 | 16
CATGGGSQETQYF | TGTGCCACCGGTGGTGGCAGTCAAGAGACCCAGTACTTC | - | - | TRBJ2-5 | TRBV24-1 | 13
CASSYSASRSSGEQYF | TGTGCCAGCAGTTACTCTGCGAGCCGGTCGTCGGGAGAGCAGTACTTC | - | - | TRBJ2-7 | TRBV6-2/TRBV6-3 | 16